This is a list of T cell receptor beta chains from one sample in a study of blood T cell repertoires in COVID-19. The assay was immunoSEQ multiplex PCR, and TCRdb's table has in-frame clones only and misses some. The table records 200,000 to 250,000 clones, approximately 86% of them present only once. The sample consisted of PBMCs or T cells enriched from blood (not recorded which). These receptors originate from a woman aged 25 to 39 with acute COVID-19. CDR3s include the opening cysteine and the closing phenylalanine or tryptophan. A D gene is named only where the DNA matches it firmly. Size is stated for part of the rows, as once, few or many counts, or as a class when the clone is expanded.

CDR3: CASSHRTTRETQYF
DNA: TGTGCCAGCAGCCATCGGACTACGCGAGAGACCCAGTACTTC
V: TRBV11-2
D: .
size: .
J: TRBJ2-5

CDR3: CASSFGGPTEAFF
DNA: TGTGCCAGCAGCTTCGGCGGGCCCACTGAAGCTTTCTTT
V: TRBV5-8
D: .
size: .
J: TRBJ1-1

CDR3: CASSEVWPIYEQYF
DNA: TGTGCCAGCAGTGAAGTGTGGCCGATCTACGAGCAGTACTTC
V: TRBV2
D: .
size: .
J: TRBJ2-7

CDR3: CASKERDRGPDRSPLHF
DNA: TGTGCCAGCAAGGAAAGGGACAGGGGACCGGATAGATCACCCCTCCACTTT
V: TRBV5-5
D: TRBD1
size: .
J: TRBJ1-6

CDR3: CASSDSRGRGGGQPQHF
DNA: TGCGCCAGCAGTGATAGCAGGGGGCGCGGGGGGGGTCAGCCCCAGCATTTT
V: TRBV10-2
D: TRBD1
size: .
J: TRBJ1-5

CDR3: CASSSGRGTGSPLHF
DNA: TGTGCCAGTAGTTCTGGACGTGGCACAGGTTCACCCCTCCACTTT
V: TRBV19
D: .
size: .
J: TRBJ1-6

CDR3: CAIRGDSHQPQHF
DNA: TGTGCCATCAGGGGGGACAGCCATCAGCCCCAGCATTTT
V: TRBV10-3
D: TRBD1
size: .
J: TRBJ1-5

CDR3: CASTNMVDEAFF
DNA: TGTGCCAGCACCAATATGGTAGATGAAGCTTTCTTT
V: TRBV7-8
D: .
size: .
J: TRBJ1-1

CDR3: CASSEVGRDSVEQYF
DNA: TGTGCCAGCAGTGAAGTGGGCAGGGATTCTGTCGAGCAGTACTTC
V: TRBV2
D: .
size: .
J: TRBJ2-7

CDR3: CASSDRGNQPQHF
DNA: TGTGCCAGCAGCGACCGAGGGAATCAGCCCCAGCATTTT
V: TRBV13
D: .
size: .
J: TRBJ1-5

CDR3: CASRRLRGYTF
DNA: TGTGCCAGCAGACGACTGCGGGGCTACACCTTC
V: TRBV7-2
D: .
size: .
J: TRBJ1-2

CDR3: CASSMTVQETQYF
DNA: TGCGCCAGCAGTATGACAGTGCAAGAGACCCAGTACTTC
V: TRBV10-1
D: .
size: .
J: TRBJ2-5

CDR3: CASRALYYGYTF
DNA: TGTGCCAGTAGAGCCTTATACTATGGCTACACCTTC
V: TRBV19
D: .
size: .
J: TRBJ1-2

CDR3: CASSSGHPSDEQFF
DNA: TGTGCCAGCTCCTCGGGACATCCATCCGATGAGCAGTTCTTC
V: TRBV5-6
D: .
size: .
J: TRBJ2-1

CDR3: CASTSVRGSNSPLHF
DNA: TGTGCCAGTACCTCCGTAAGGGGTTCCAATTCACCCCTCCACTTT
V: TRBV19
D: .
size: few
J: TRBJ1-6

CDR3: CASTPGGGTDGFNYGYTF
DNA: TGTGCCAGCACCCCTGGGGGGGGGACCGACGGTTTCAACTATGGCTACACCTTC
V: TRBV6-2/TRBV6-3
D: .
size: .
J: TRBJ1-2

CDR3: CASSLSGDRGYTF
DNA: TGTGCCAGCAGCCTTTCTGGGGACAGAGGCTACACCTTC
V: TRBV25-1
D: TRBD1
size: .
J: TRBJ1-2

CDR3: CASRLGPGRYYEQYF
DNA: TGTGCCAGCAGATTAGGTCCAGGGCGTTACTACGAGCAGTACTTC
V: TRBV7-2
D: .
size: once
J: TRBJ2-7

CDR3: CAWSGDRLNTEAFF
DNA: TGTGCCTGGAGTGGGGACAGACTCAACACTGAAGCTTTCTTT
V: TRBV30
D: TRBD1
size: .
J: TRBJ1-1

CDR3: CASSEIRTSGSTDTQYF
DNA: TGTGCCAGCAGTGAAATAAGGACTAGCGGGAGCACAGATACGCAGTATTTT
V: TRBV2
D: TRBD2
size: .
J: TRBJ2-3

CDR3: CASSMDRGNTIYF
DNA: TGTGCCAGTAGTATGGACAGGGGAAACACCATATATTTT
V: TRBV19
D: TRBD1
size: .
J: TRBJ1-3

CDR3: CASSVAGAPQETQYF
DNA: TGTGCCAGCAGCGTAGCGGGGGCCCCTCAAGAGACCCAGTACTTC
V: TRBV6-5
D: TRBD2
size: .
J: TRBJ2-5

CDR3: CASSLATGSSTQPQHF
DNA: TGTGCCAGCAGCTTAGCCACAGGGAGTAGCACTCAGCCCCAGCATTTT
V: TRBV7-8
D: .
size: .
J: TRBJ1-5

CDR3: CASSFQGTEAFF
DNA: TGCGCCAGCAGCTTCCAGGGCACTGAAGCTTTCTTT
V: TRBV5-1
D: .
size: .
J: TRBJ1-1

CDR3: CASSPFSGGEGTEAFF
DNA: TGTGCCAGCTCACCCTTCTCGGGAGGGGAGGGCACTGAAGCTTTCTTT
V: TRBV18
D: .
size: few
J: TRBJ1-1

CDR3: CASSQDAFGGAGGYTF
DNA: TGTGCCAGCAGCCAAGATGCCTTCGGGGGGGCTGGGGGCTACACCTTC
V: TRBV3-1/TRBV3-2
D: .
size: .
J: TRBJ1-2

CDR3: CASRLDMDPFNEQFF
DNA: TGTGCCAGCAGACTGGACATGGACCCATTCAATGAGCAGTTCTTC
V: TRBV7-2
D: .
size: once
J: TRBJ2-1

CDR3: CASSQDWGTGLSGANVLTF
DNA: TGCGCCAGCAGCCAAGATTGGGGGACAGGGTTATCTGGGGCCAACGTCCTGACTTTC
V: TRBV4-3
D: TRBD1
size: .
J: TRBJ2-6

CDR3: CASSEAREFGEAFF
DNA: TGTGCCAGCAGTGAAGCGAGGGAATTCGGTGAAGCTTTCTTT
V: TRBV2
D: .
size: .
J: TRBJ1-1

CDR3: CASRADRNSPLHF
DNA: TGTGCCAGCAGAGCCGATCGCAATTCACCCCTCCACTTT
V: TRBV7-9
D: .
size: .
J: TRBJ1-6

CDR3: CASSYSMDSPQETQYF
DNA: TGTGCCAGCAGTTACTCCATGGACAGCCCCCAAGAGACCCAGTACTTC
V: TRBV6-2/TRBV6-3
D: .
size: .
J: TRBJ2-5

CDR3: CSVQGLINEQFF
DNA: TGCAGCGTACAGGGCTTGATAAATGAGCAGTTCTTC
V: TRBV29-1
D: .
size: .
J: TRBJ2-1

CDR3: CASSEDQGYYGYTF
DNA: TGTGCCAGCAGCGAAGACCAGGGTTATTACGGCTACACCTTC
V: TRBV7-2
D: .
size: .
J: TRBJ1-2

CDR3: CASSLRGGVAFF
DNA: TGTGCCAGCAGCTTAAGGGGTGGGGTGGCTTTCTTT
V: TRBV11-3
D: .
size: .
J: TRBJ1-1

CDR3: CASSHPGDTEAFF
DNA: TGCGCCAGCAGCCACCCGGGGGACACTGAAGCTTTCTTT
V: TRBV4-1
D: .
size: .
J: TRBJ1-1

CDR3: CASRSTGTGNSPLHF
DNA: TGCGCCAGCCGAAGTACCGGGACAGGGAACTCACCCCTCCACTTT
V: TRBV5-1
D: TRBD1
size: .
J: TRBJ1-6

CDR3: CASSQQTGDTEAFF
DNA: TGCGCCAGCAGCCAACAAACAGGGGACACTGAAGCTTTCTTT
V: TRBV4-3
D: TRBD1
size: few
J: TRBJ1-1

CDR3: CASSGGDPGNTIYF
DNA: TGTGCCAGTAGTGGAGGGGATCCCGGAAACACCATATATTTT
V: TRBV19
D: .
size: few
J: TRBJ1-3

CDR3: CASNLWRDDTEAFF
DNA: TGTGCCAGCAACCTCTGGAGGGATGACACTGAAGCTTTCTTT
V: TRBV11-2
D: .
size: once
J: TRBJ1-1

CDR3: CASSLAKAENTEAFF
DNA: TGTGCCAGCAGCTTAGCGAAGGCGGAGAACACTGAAGCTTTCTTT
V: TRBV7-2
D: .
size: .
J: TRBJ1-1

CDR3: CASSFGTGLEKLFF
DNA: TGTGCCAGCAGCTTCGGGACAGGGCTTGAAAAACTGTTTTTT
V: TRBV13
D: TRBD1
size: once
J: TRBJ1-4

CDR3: CASSQDPLTLASNEQFF
DNA: TGTGCCAGCAGCCAAGATCCCTTGACCCTAGCATCCAATGAGCAGTTCTTC
V: TRBV4-2
D: .
size: .
J: TRBJ2-1

CDR3: CASSLMPQVSQHF
DNA: TGTGCCAGCAGTTTAATGCCACAAGTTTCCCAGCATTTT
V: TRBV27
D: .
size: .
J: TRBJ1-5

CDR3: CASSLGGSDSYNEQFF
DNA: TGTGCCAGCAGCTTAGGCGGGTCGGATTCCTACAATGAGCAGTTCTTC
V: TRBV11-3
D: .
size: few
J: TRBJ2-1

CDR3: CASTRGVGTDTQYF
DNA: TGTGCCAGCACTCGCGGGGTCGGCACAGATACGCAGTATTTT
V: TRBV7-2
D: .
size: .
J: TRBJ2-3

CDR3: CASSPTDFQETQYF
DNA: TGTGCCAGCTCACCGACAGATTTCCAAGAGACCCAGTACTTC
V: TRBV18
D: .
size: .
J: TRBJ2-5

CDR3: CASLGGGSGNEQFF
DNA: TGTGCCAGCCTGGGGGGGGGCAGCGGCAATGAGCAGTTCTTC
V: TRBV27
D: .
size: .
J: TRBJ2-1

CDR3: CASRRYLNTEAFF
DNA: TGTGCCAGCAGACGGTACCTGAACACTGAAGCTTTCTTT
V: TRBV6-5
D: .
size: .
J: TRBJ1-1

CDR3: CASSLTDRAYEQYF
DNA: TGTGCCAGCAGCTTGACCGACAGAGCCTACGAGCAGTACTTC
V: TRBV5-5
D: .
size: .
J: TRBJ2-7

CDR3: CASSLGSSGNTIYF
DNA: TGTGCCAGCAGCTTAGGGAGCTCTGGAAACACCATATATTTT
V: TRBV11-2
D: .
size: .
J: TRBJ1-3

CDR3: CASRRQGNSNQPQHF
DNA: TGTGCCAGCAGGAGACAGGGCAATAGCAATCAGCCCCAGCATTTT
V: TRBV6-5
D: TRBD1
size: .
J: TRBJ1-5

CDR3: CASSLYYVGAYNSPLHF
DNA: TGCGCCAGCAGCTTGTACTACGTAGGAGCCTATAATTCACCCCTCCACTTT
V: TRBV5-1
D: .
size: .
J: TRBJ1-6

CDR3: CASSFELGGESFF
DNA: TGTGCCAGCAGCTTCGAATTAGGGGGCGAGTCTTTCTTT
V: TRBV5-5
D: TRBD1
size: .
J: TRBJ1-1

CDR3: CASSPNFEQYF
DNA: TGTGCCAGCAGCCCCAACTTCGAGCAGTACTTC
V: TRBV6-4
D: .
size: .
J: TRBJ2-7

CDR3: CASSLGGLNTEAFF
DNA: TGTGCCAGCAGCTTAGGGGGGCTTAACACTGAAGCTTTCTTT
V: TRBV7-2
D: .
size: .
J: TRBJ1-1

CDR3: CASSPLGSNTGELFF
DNA: TGTGCCAGCAGCCCTTTGGGGAGCAACACCGGGGAGCTGTTTTTT
V: TRBV7-6
D: .
size: .
J: TRBJ2-2

CDR3: CSVSQGEAYEQYF
DNA: TGCAGCGTTTCCCAGGGGGAGGCCTACGAGCAGTACTTC
V: TRBV29-1
D: .
size: .
J: TRBJ2-7